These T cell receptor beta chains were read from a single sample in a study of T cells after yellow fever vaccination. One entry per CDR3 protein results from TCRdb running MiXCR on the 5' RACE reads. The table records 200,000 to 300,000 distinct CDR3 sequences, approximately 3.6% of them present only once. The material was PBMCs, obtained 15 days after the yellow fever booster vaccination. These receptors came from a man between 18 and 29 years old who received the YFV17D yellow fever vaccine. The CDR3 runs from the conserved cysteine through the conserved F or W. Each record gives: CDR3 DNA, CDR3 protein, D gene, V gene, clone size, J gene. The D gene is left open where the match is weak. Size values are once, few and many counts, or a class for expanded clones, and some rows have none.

CDR3nt: TGTGCCAGCAGCTTTCAGACAGGCAAGGTCTACACCTTC
CDR3aa: CASSFQTGKVYTF
d_gene: -
v_gene: TRBV5-4
abundance: many
j_gene: TRBJ1-2

CDR3nt: TGTGCCAGCAGCTTGGGGGGAGGTAAAGATACGCAGTATTTT
CDR3aa: CASSLGGGKDTQYF
d_gene: -
v_gene: TRBV5-5
abundance: many
j_gene: TRBJ2-3

CDR3nt: TGTGCCAGCAATCTATTTGGGTCTAATGAAAAACTGTTTTTT
CDR3aa: CASNLFGSNEKLFF
d_gene: -
v_gene: TRBV7-2
abundance: many
j_gene: TRBJ1-4

CDR3nt: TGTGCCAGCAGCTTGGACGAGCAGTTCTTC
CDR3aa: CASSLDEQFF
d_gene: -
v_gene: TRBV7-9
abundance: many
j_gene: TRBJ2-1

CDR3nt: TGTGCCAGCAGCTTGGTGCCACTAGCGGGGCGTTCGGAGACCCAGTACTTC
CDR3aa: CASSLVPLAGRSETQYF
d_gene: TRBD2
v_gene: TRBV5-5
abundance: many
j_gene: TRBJ2-5

CDR3nt: TGTGCCACCAGTGACGCTCAGTGGCCGCGGTACAATGAGCAGTTCTTC
CDR3aa: CATSDAQWPRYNEQFF
d_gene: -
v_gene: TRBV24-1
abundance: many
j_gene: TRBJ2-1

CDR3nt: TGTGCCAGCAGCTTGGTGGCTAGCGGGGCCGCCCGGGAGCTGTTTTTT
CDR3aa: CASSLVASGAARELFF
d_gene: TRBD2
v_gene: TRBV5-5
abundance: many
j_gene: TRBJ2-2

CDR3nt: TGTGCCAGCACCCCTACAGATGAGCAGTTCTTC
CDR3aa: CASTPTDEQFF
d_gene: -
v_gene: TRBV16
abundance: many
j_gene: TRBJ2-1

CDR3nt: TGTGCCAGCAGTTACGGGCTAGCGGGGGTATATGAGCAGTTCTTC
CDR3aa: CASSYGLAGVYEQFF
d_gene: TRBD2
v_gene: TRBV6-5
abundance: many
j_gene: TRBJ2-1

CDR3nt: TGCGCCAGCAGCTTGGGAAGCGGGGAGCGGGGTGAGCAGTTCTTC
CDR3aa: CASSLGSGERGEQFF
d_gene: TRBD2
v_gene: TRBV5-1
abundance: many
j_gene: TRBJ2-1

CDR3nt: TGTGCCAGCAGTTACCCGGGGGCCAAAAACATTCAGTACTTC
CDR3aa: CASSYPGAKNIQYF
d_gene: -
v_gene: TRBV6-2/TRBV6-3
abundance: many
j_gene: TRBJ2-4

CDR3nt: TGTGCCAGCAGTTCCCGGGACAGGGAAGCTTTCTTT
CDR3aa: CASSSRDREAFF
d_gene: TRBD1
v_gene: TRBV6-5
abundance: many
j_gene: TRBJ1-1

CDR3nt: TGTGCCAGCAGCCGGATTTGGGGGACCGGGGAGCTGTTTTTT
CDR3aa: CASSRIWGTGELFF
d_gene: -
v_gene: TRBV3-1
abundance: many
j_gene: TRBJ2-2

CDR3nt: TGTGCCAGCAAAGGCGGGGGGGACTACAATGAGCAGTTCTTC
CDR3aa: CASKGGGDYNEQFF
d_gene: TRBD2
v_gene: TRBV12-3/TRBV12-4
abundance: many
j_gene: TRBJ2-1

CDR3nt: TGCAGCGTTGAAGGGACACAGCAAGAGACCCAGTACTTC
CDR3aa: CSVEGTQQETQYF
d_gene: -
v_gene: TRBV29-1
abundance: many
j_gene: TRBJ2-5

CDR3nt: TGTGCCAGCAGTTTTGATGAGGCGGGGGCCCTGGAGACCCAGTACTTC
CDR3aa: CASSFDEAGALETQYF
d_gene: -
v_gene: TRBV6-2/TRBV6-3
abundance: many
j_gene: TRBJ2-5

CDR3nt: TGCGCCAGCAGCCAAGTGGTGGCCGGCGGATACGAAGCTTTCTTT
CDR3aa: CASSQVVAGGYEAFF
d_gene: -
v_gene: TRBV4-3
abundance: many
j_gene: TRBJ1-1

CDR3nt: TGCGCCAGCAGCTGGACCGCGGAGCGGGGGGGCACCGGGGAGCTGTTTTTT
CDR3aa: CASSWTAERGGTGELFF
d_gene: TRBD2
v_gene: TRBV5-1
abundance: -
j_gene: TRBJ2-2

CDR3nt: TGCGCCAGTCACTCCGAGACGAATTTTGGCTACACCTTC
CDR3aa: CASHSETNFGYTF
d_gene: -
v_gene: TRBV5-1
abundance: many
j_gene: TRBJ1-2

CDR3nt: TGCGCCAGCAGCTTCATTAGCCAGGGAGGAGAGACCCAGTACTTC
CDR3aa: CASSFISQGGETQYF
d_gene: -
v_gene: TRBV5-1
abundance: many
j_gene: TRBJ2-5

CDR3nt: TGTGCCAGCAGCGGGGGCGGACAGGGCAGATCACCCCTCCACTTT
CDR3aa: CASSGGGQGRSPLHF
d_gene: TRBD1
v_gene: TRBV7-2
abundance: many
j_gene: TRBJ1-6

CDR3nt: TGTGCCAGCAGCTTGACGGGAACTAACTATGGCTACACCTTC
CDR3aa: CASSLTGTNYGYTF
d_gene: -
v_gene: TRBV7-9
abundance: many
j_gene: TRBJ1-2

CDR3nt: TGTGCCAGCAGCTTAGGTGTCGGGCCGGCGGACACTGAAGCTTTCTTT
CDR3aa: CASSLGVGPADTEAFF
d_gene: -
v_gene: TRBV7-9
abundance: many
j_gene: TRBJ1-1

CDR3nt: TGTGCCAGCCGCTACAAACCGGGACAAGAGCCCACTGAAGCTTTCTTT
CDR3aa: CASRYKPGQEPTEAFF
d_gene: -
v_gene: TRBV6-2/TRBV6-3
abundance: many
j_gene: TRBJ1-1

CDR3nt: TGTGCAAGTCGTCCCTGGACAGGGGACACTGAAGCTTTCTTT
CDR3aa: CASRPWTGDTEAFF
d_gene: -
v_gene: TRBV12-2
abundance: few
j_gene: TRBJ1-1

CDR3nt: TGCAGTGCCCTGGGCAGGGAGCAAGAGACCCAGTACTTC
CDR3aa: CSALGREQETQYF
d_gene: -
v_gene: TRBV20-1
abundance: many
j_gene: TRBJ2-5

CDR3nt: TGTGCCAGCAGCCCAGGTCGGAGCTCTGGAAACACCATATATTTT
CDR3aa: CASSPGRSSGNTIYF
d_gene: -
v_gene: TRBV7-2
abundance: many
j_gene: TRBJ1-3

CDR3nt: TGTGCCAGCAGCCAAGAGTTGGCGGGGGGGTTCGATGAGCAGTTCTTC
CDR3aa: CASSQELAGGFDEQFF
d_gene: TRBD2
v_gene: TRBV4-2
abundance: many
j_gene: TRBJ2-1

CDR3nt: TGCGCCAGCAAGCTTGATCTCAGGGGGCAGGAAAAACTGTTTTTT
CDR3aa: CASKLDLRGQEKLFF
d_gene: TRBD1
v_gene: TRBV5-1
abundance: many
j_gene: TRBJ1-4

CDR3nt: TGCGCCAGCAGCCCGGATGGGAGGGGCACAGATACGCAGTATTTT
CDR3aa: CASSPDGRGTDTQYF
d_gene: TRBD2
v_gene: TRBV5-1
abundance: many
j_gene: TRBJ2-3

CDR3nt: TGTGCCAGTAGGCTCATGAGCTCCTATAATTCACCCCTCCACTTT
CDR3aa: CASRLMSSYNSPLHF
d_gene: -
v_gene: TRBV19
abundance: many
j_gene: TRBJ1-6